The 26 T cell receptor beta chains in this list originate from one sample, sequenced in a study of T cells in Graves' hyperthyroidism and ophthalmopathy. TCR beta CDR3 regions were amplified from RNA. HTBI primers were used for first-round RT-PCR of the TCR CDR3. One entry per CDR3 protein, called by TCRdb with MiXCR from the multiplex PCR reads. In the table there are about 400,000 distinct CDR3 sequences, around 15% of which are singletons. Sample: blood. The receptors come from a man aged 45-60 years with Graves' ophthalmopathy.

This clonotype was counted ten times or more. The chain joins TRBV7-6 to TRBJ2-2; 9 bases align to TRBD2. V shed 4 bases and J 4 bases; nucleotides not matched to a gene: 7. This CDR3 region has 16 residues. Germline V gene data show CDR1 as SGHVS and CDR2 as FNYEAQ. CDR3 nucleotides: TGTGCCAGCAGCTCCTTGGGACTAGCCAGCACCGGGGAGCTGTTTTTT. This translates into CASSSLGLASTGELFF.

This clonotype was recorded many times. This chain links TRBV12-3 or TRBV12-4 with TRBJ2-2; D unresolved. This CDR3 has 15 residues. V was pared by 3 bases and J by 0 bases, with 8 bases between. The CDR3 sequence: CASSFGSANTGELFF. CDR3 nucleotide sequence: TGTGCCAGCAGTTTTGGTTCCGCGAACACCGGGGAGCTGTTTTTT.

There are many counts of this clonotype. The chain uses TRBV30 and TRBJ2-3, with 7 bases identical to TRBD2. CDR3 size: 16 residues. J gave up 4 bases and V 0 bases, and 10 bases lay outside the gene matches. Germline CDR1 reads GTSNPN; CDR2 reads SVGIG (reference sequence). The CDR3 DNA follows: TGTGCCTGGAGTGTACCTGGACTAGGTTTGGCAGATACGCAGTATTTT. This gives the protein CAWSVPGLGLADTQYF.

The sample holds many counts of this clonotype. This chain links TRBV5-1 with TRBJ2-7; TRBD1 matches at 9 bases. The CDR3 contains 15 residues. Germline loops: CDR1 SGHRS, CDR2 YFSETQ. The trim removed 4 bases at V and 3 bases at J, leaving 8 bases unmatched. The chain's CDR3 is CASSLGQGTLYEQYF. The DNA for the CDR3 is TGCGCCAGCAGCCTAGGACAGGGGACACTCTACGAGCAGTACTTC.

A few counts support this clonotype. The chain combines TRBV28 with TRBJ2-7, with TRBD2 matching 11 bases. Trimming cost V 10 bases and J 7 bases; bases outside gene matches: 9. The CDR3 has 13 residues. The V gene's germline CDR1 is MDHEN and CDR2 SYDVKM. The CDR3 reads CATDVAGGGEQYF. As DNA, the CDR3 is TGTGCCACGGACGTAGCGGGAGGGGGAGAGCAGTACTTC.

There are many counts of this clonotype. This rearrangement joins TRBV12-3 or TRBV12-4 to TRBJ2-1, with D possibly TRBD1 on 6 matching bases. There are 15 residues in the CDR3. The ends were cut back, 5 bases at V and 4 bases at J, with 15 bases in the middle. The CDR3 is CASSDRGRGYNEQFF. The CDR3 region has the DNA TGTGCCAGCAGTGATAGGGGGAGAGGTTACAATGAGCAGTTCTTC.

The sample holds many counts of this clonotype. The gene calls are TRBV20-1 and TRBJ2-3; 11 bases are shared with TRBD2. This CDR3 has 14 residues. Germline V gene lookup returns CDR1 DFQATT and CDR2 SNEGSKA (reference sequence). The CDR3: CSLTSGIVPDTQYF. As DNA, the CDR3 is TGCAGCCTGACTAGCGGGATTGTCCCAGATACGCAGTATTTT.

This clonotype appeared many times. The genes are TRBV18 and TRBJ2-7; D gene ambiguous. This CDR3 region has 13 residues. Trimming left V 6 bases short and J 3 bases short, with 12 bases between. Per germline, CDR1 KGHSH and CDR2 LQKENI. The CDR3 DNA reads TGTGCCAGCTCTGAGCGTCAAATCTACGAGCAGTACTTC. This gives the protein CASSERQIYEQYF. Full variable domain (remainder filled in from reference TRBV18 and TRBJ2-7): NAGVMQNPRHLVRRRGQEARLRCSPMKGHSHVYWYRQLPEEGLKFMVYLQKENIIDESGMPKERFSAEFPKEGPSILRIQQVVRGDSAAYFCASSERQIYEQYFGPGTRLTVT.

This clonotype was picked up many times. The chain employs TRBV18 and TRBJ1-5; D might be TRBD1 (5 bases). V was trimmed by 3 bases and J by 3 bases, leaving 12 bases between them. The germline V gene has CDR1 KGHSH and CDR2 LQKENI. This CDR3 spans 15 amino acids. CDR3 nucleotide sequence: TGTGCCAGCTCACCTCTCGCCAGGGACAATCAGCCCCAGCATTTT. This sequence encodes CASSPLARDNQPQHF.

There are many counts of this clonotype. The genes are TRBV11-2 and TRBJ2-1, with a tentative D call TRBD2 (5 bases). The CDR3 spans 13 residues. The V gene's germline CDR1 is SGHAT and CDR2 FQNNGV. Trimming cost V 3 bases and J 10 bases, with 13 bases left between them. Written as DNA, the CDR3 is TGTGCCAGCAGCTTCCTAGCTAGAGAAGAGCAGTTCTTC. As protein: CASSFLAREEQFF. Looking up the rest from reference TRBV11-2 and TRBJ2-1 gives the full variable domain: EAGVAQSPRYKIIEKRQSVAFWCNPISGHATLYWYQQILGQGPKLLIQFQNNGVVDDSQLPKDRFSAERLKGVDSTLKIQPAKLEDSAVYLCASSFLAREEQFFGPGTRLTVL.

This clonotype was observed at least ten times. The chain joins TRBV7-8 to TRBJ2-5; 13 bases match TRBD2. J was trimmed by 5 bases and V by 3 bases; bases with no gene match: 3. Germline V gene sequence: CDR1 SGHVS, CDR2 FQNEAQ. CDR3 length: 15 residues. The chain's CDR3 is CASSLGLAGRETQYF. Written as DNA, the CDR3 is TGTGCCAGCAGCTTGGGACTAGCGGGGAGGGAGACCCAGTACTTC.

The chain joins TRBV6-1 to TRBJ2-1; 11 nucleotides agree with TRBD2. Germline assignment: CDR1 MNHNS and CDR2 SASEGT. The ends lost 5 bases at V and 9 bases at J; junction bases unmatched: 12. The CDR3 totals 16 residues. The CDR3 nucleotides read TGTGCCAGCAGTCTCGACATAGCGGGAGGGGGGGGTGAGCAGTTCTTC. Its protein is CASSLDIAGGGGEQFF.

This clonotype has ten or more counts. The rearrangement uses TRBV20-1 and TRBJ2-7, with 10 bases that match TRBD2. Germline V gene lookup returns CDR1 DFQATT and CDR2 SNEGSKA (reference sequence). The trim removed 3 bases at V and 5 bases at J, leaving 10 bases unmatched. This CDR3 region has 15 residues. The CDR3: CSARDGTSAFNEQYF. Written as DNA, the CDR3 is TGCAGTGCTAGGGACGGGACTAGCGCGTTCAACGAGCAGTACTTC.

The chain combines TRBV7-9 with TRBJ1-3; D not certain. Germline assignment: CDR1 SEHNR and CDR2 FQNEAQ (reference sequence). Trimming cost V 6 bases and J 0 bases, with 15 bases left between them. The CDR3 loop spans 16 amino acids. The CDR3 sequence: CASRPLDGSSGNTIYF. The CDR3 DNA is TGTGCCAGCAGACCTTTGGACGGGAGCTCTGGAAACACCATATATTTT.

This clonotype came up many times. The chain uses TRBV27 and TRBJ2-3, with 8 bases matching TRBD2. The V gene's germline CDR1 is MNHEY and CDR2 SMNVEV (reference sequence). The CDR3 extends over 15 amino acids. Trimming took 5 bases from V and 1 from J; bases not matched to a gene: 5. The CDR3 coding sequence is TGTGCCAGCAGTCCCAGCGGGAGCCGCACAGATACGCAGTATTTT. It encodes CASSPSGSRTDTQYF.

This clonotype was detected many times. The chain employs TRBV5-1 and TRBJ2-1; D uncertain. The germline V and J ends were trimmed by 8 bases and 0 bases, with 15 bases remaining between them. This CDR3 region has 15 residues. Germline V gene lookup returns CDR1 SGHRS and CDR2 YFSETQ. The CDR3 is CASRSGRSSYNEQFF. For the CDR3, the DNA is TGCGCCAGTCGGTCGGGCCGGAGCTCCTACAATGAGCAGTTCTTC.

This clonotype has at least ten counts. This chain uses TRBV5-1 with TRBJ2-1; tentatively, D is TRBD1 or TRBD2 (6 bases each). V lost 6 bases and J lost 9, with 16 bases in between. The CDR3 sequence is 13 residues long. Germline values: CDR1 SGHRS, CDR2 YFSETQ. Here the CDR3 reads CASTTGGSGEQFF. The CDR3 DNA is TGCGCCAGCACTACCGGGGGCTCTGGTGAGCAGTTCTTC.

This chain links TRBV2 with TRBJ1-5; TRBD1 matches 9 bases. Germline V gives CDR1 SNHLY, CDR2 FYNNEI. The CDR3 has 14 amino acids. Trimming took 6 bases from V and 6 from J; bases not matched to a gene: 6. CDR3 nucleotides: TGTGCCAGCAGCAGGACAGGGGAGAGTCAGCCCCAGCATTTT. Translated: CASSRTGESQPQHF.

This clonotype has a count of ten or more. V and J are TRBV12-3 or TRBV12-4 and TRBJ1-4; 7 nucleotides match TRBD1. The V and J ends lost 8 bases and 5 bases, in that order; junction bases with no gene match: 2. The CDR3 contains 12 residues. CDR3 protein: CASAGQNEKLFF. CDR3 sequence (DNA): TGTGCCAGCGCGGGACAGAATGAAAAACTGTTTTTT.

A few counts support this clonotype. The chain recombines TRBV7-2 with TRBJ2-6; D is ambiguous. The CDR3 covers 15 residues. Deletions cut 4 bases from V and 0 bases from J, with 7 bases between. CDR1 SGHTA and CDR2 FQGNSA come from the germline V gene. This chain's CDR3 is CASSSRVSGANVLTF. The CDR3 DNA reads TGTGCCAGCAGCTCAAGGGTCTCTGGGGCCAACGTCCTGACTTTC.

In its sample, this clonotype was seen many times. This chain connects TRBV12-3 or TRBV12-4 to TRBJ2-1, with 11 bases lining up with TRBD2. Trimming removed 5 bases from V and 5 bases from J; junction bases left unmatched: 17. The CDR3 totals 19 residues. In nucleotides, the CDR3 is TGTGCCAGCAGTGCAGAAACCCCCACGGGACTAGCGGTAAACAATGAGCAGTTCTTC. This gives the protein CASSAETPTGLAVNNEQFF.

This clonotype has at least ten counts. The chain uses TRBV5-1 and TRBJ1-1; no firm D call. CDR1 SGHRS and CDR2 YFSETQ come from the germline V gene. There are 14 residues in the CDR3. Trimming took off 2 bases at V and 0 bases at J, with 8 bases between the two ends. CDR3: CASSFQTMNTEAFF. CDR3 DNA: TGCGCCAGCAGCTTCCAGACCATGAACACTGAAGCTTTCTTT.

This clonotype was recorded at least ten times. The V gene is TRBV11-2, the J gene TRBJ2-2; D is ambiguous. V gave up 4 bases and J gave up 6 bases, with 6 bases separating them. Per the germline V gene, CDR1 is SGHAT and CDR2 is FQNNGV. The CDR3 covers 12 residues. DNA of the CDR3: TGTGCCAGCAGCTCCGGGTCCGGGGAGCTGTTTTTT. Translation gives CASSSGSGELFF.

The chain carries TRBV5-1 and TRBJ2-4; TRBD2 might be the D (6 bases). The CDR3 is 15 amino acids. Germline V CDR1 and CDR2: SGHRS, YFSETQ. V was pared by 4 bases and J by 1 base, with 12 bases between. In nucleotides, the CDR3 is TGCGCCAGCAGCGGGGGGATTCCTGCCAAAAACATTCAGTACTTC. This sequence encodes CASSGGIPAKNIQYF.

This clonotype was observed many times. This chain links TRBV3-1 with TRBJ1-6, with TRBD1 matching 10 bases. The CDR3 length is 14 residues. CDR1 and CDR2 from the germline V gene are LGHDT and YNNKEL (reference sequence). The junction had 0 bases not matched to a gene; V was cut back by 4 bases and J by 6 bases. CDR3 sequence reads: CASSRDRGNSPLHF. The CDR3 nucleotides read TGTGCCAGCAGCCGGGACAGGGGTAATTCACCCCTCCACTTT. Based on the CDR3 plus reference TRBV3-1 and TRBJ1-6, the full variable domain is DTAVSQTPKYLVTQMGNDKSIKCEQNLGHDTMYWYKQDSKKFLKIMFSYNNKELIINETVPNRFSPKSPDKAHLNLHINSLELGDSAVYFCASSRDRGNSPLHFGNGTRLTVT.

This rearrangement joins TRBV5-1 to TRBJ2-7; 12 positions agree with TRBD2. The CDR3 consists of 16 residues. V lost 2 bases, J lost 7 bases, and 10 bases stayed unmatched. CDR1 and CDR2 (germline): SGHRS, YFSETQ. The CDR3 here is CASSFGGTSGRLEQYF. DNA for the CDR3: TGCGCCAGCAGCTTTGGGGGAACTAGCGGGAGGCTTGAGCAGTACTTC.